Each of the 23 T cell receptor beta chains below was sequenced from the same sample in a study of cytomegalovirus exposure and HLA in healthy donors. 60 Vbeta and 13 Jbeta primers were used in PCR. Profiling relied on immunoSEQ multiplex PCR, and the TCRdb table lists in-frame clones only, not all of them. The data contain 150,000 to 200,000 clones, 76% of them seen just once; the ten biggest clones take up 3.1%. The sequenced sample was PBMCs. Receptors originate from a male donor in good health and CMV-seronegative.

This clone was recorded a few times. V is TRBV28 and J is TRBJ1-4, with TRBD1 as a possible D gene (5 bases). Trimming removed 8 bases from V and 8 bases from J, with 18 bases in between. This CDR3 comprises 14 residues. Germline V CDR1 and CDR2: MDHEN, SYDVKM. The CDR3 DNA reads as TGTGCCAGCGGCGGGGGGTCACTTCACGAAAAACTGTTTTTT. As protein: CASGGGSLHEKLFF.

This chain uses TRBV5-4 with TRBJ2-3, with D tentatively TRBD2 (6 bases). This CDR3 spans 14 amino acids. Looked up from germline, CDR1 is SGHNT and CDR2 is YYREEE (reference sequence). The V end lost 4 bases, the J end lost 4 bases, and 13 bases lay between the germline ends. The CDR3 bases are TGTGCCAGCAGCCAGGTCCGGAGGGCAGATACGCAGTATTTT. It yields the protein CASSQVRRADTQYF.

In its sample, this clone was seen once. The chain recombines TRBV28 with TRBJ1-5; D possibly corresponds to TRBD1 (5 bases). The CDR3 loop spans 14 amino acids. Trimming removed 3 bases from V and 6 bases from J, with 12 bases in between. Germline CDR1 MDHEN, CDR2 SYDVKM. This CDR3 is CASSFGGVIQPQHF. CDR3 coding DNA: TGTGCCAGCAGTTTTGGGGGGGTTATTCAGCCCCAGCATTTT.

V usage is TRBV7-9 and J usage is TRBJ1-5; D is perhaps TRBD1 (5 bases). V gave up 5 bases and J gave up 6 bases, with 11 bases separating them. Germline CDR1 is SEHNR and CDR2 is FQNEAQ (reference sequence). This CDR3 is 13 amino acids long. The CDR3 region has the DNA TGTGCCAGCAGCCCCACCCAGGGTCAGCCCCAGCATTTT. Translating it yields CASSPTQGQPQHF.

The chain links TRBV7-8 to TRBJ1-1; D possibly corresponds to TRBD1 (5 bases). Trimming stripped 3 bases from V and 4 bases from J, with 12 bases between. CDR1 is SGHVS and CDR2 is FQNEAQ in the germline V gene. The CDR3 is 14 residues long. The CDR3 region is CASSLADSTTEAFF. CDR3 in DNA: TGTGCCAGCAGCTTGGCAGACAGTACCACTGAAGCTTTCTTT.

The chain carries TRBV13 and TRBJ1-2, with 7 bases aligning to TRBD1. Germline V gene sequence: CDR1 PRHDT, CDR2 FYEKMQ (reference sequence). This CDR3 region has 15 residues. The trim removed 7 bases at V and 4 bases at J, leaving 12 bases unmatched. CDR3 residues: CASTGGAGGGYGYTF. In nucleotides, the CDR3 is TGTGCCAGCACGGGAGGGGCAGGGGGTGGCTATGGCTACACCTTC.

This rearrangement joins TRBV7-9 to TRBJ2-7, with D perhaps matching TRBD2 (7 bases). The CDR3 has 13 residues. Germline lookup yields CDR1 SEHNR and CDR2 FQNEAQ (reference sequence). The V end lost 5 bases, the J end lost 5 bases, and 13 bases lay between the germline ends. The CDR3 bases are TGTGCCAGCAGCCTAGGGGGAGGGGACGAGCAGTACTTC. Its protein product is CASSLGGGDEQYF.

This clone was picked up a small number of times. The rearrangement links TRBV18 to TRBJ1-2, with D tentatively TRBD1 (5 bases). The CDR3 contains 14 residues. V lost 4 bases, J lost 8 bases, and 17 bases lay in between. Germline V CDR1 and CDR2: KGHSH, LQKENI. CDR3: CASSQSRASGGYTF. DNA of the CDR3: TGTGCCAGCTCACAGAGTAGAGCCTCAGGGGGCTACACCTTC.

This chain uses TRBV15 with TRBJ1-5, with 9 positions matching TRBD1. The CDR3 totals 15 residues. Unmatched junction bases numbered 2, after V lost 3 bases and J lost 2 bases. Germline V CDR1 and CDR2: LNHNV, YYDKDF (reference sequence). CDR3: CATSSRDRGNQPQHF. CDR3 DNA: TGTGCCACCAGCAGCCGGGACAGGGGCAATCAGCCCCAGCATTTT.

J is TRBJ1-1 and V is TRBV2; possibly TRBD1 for D (5 bases). The CDR3 loop spans 13 amino acids. The germline CDR1 and CDR2 sequences are SNHLY and FYNNEI. Deletions cut 6 bases from V and 4 bases from J, with 12 bases between. The DNA of the CDR3 is TGTGCCAGCAGAGGAGGGGTAAGCACTGAAGCTTTCTTT. This codes for CASRGGVSTEAFF.

This clone has only one observation. The chain joins TRBV28 to TRBJ1-2; 9 nucleotides agree with TRBD1. The CDR3 sequence is 18 residues long. V was pared by 9 bases and J by 7 bases, with 24 bases of the junction left unmatched. Germline V gene data show CDR1 as MDHEN and CDR2 as SYDVKM. This CDR3 is CASQKLWDRVRGDGGYTF. The CDR3 coding sequence is TGTGCCAGTCAGAAGTTATGGGACAGGGTTCGGGGTGATGGTGGCTACACCTTC.

CDR3 coding DNA: TGTGCCACCAGCAGAGACGACAGGGAGGCGGAGACCCAGTACTTC. Amino acids: CATSRDDREAETQYF. The chain recombines TRBV15 with TRBJ2-5, with D possibly TRBD1 on 7 matching bases. The length of the CDR3 is 15 residues. Trimming removed 0 bases from V and 5 bases from J, with 13 bases in between. CDR1 is LNHNV, CDR2 YYDKDF, per germline (reference sequence).

This chain joins TRBV7-2 and TRBJ2-5; a weak D match, TRBD2 (6 bases). CDR1 is SGHTA and CDR2 is FQGNSA in the germline V gene. Trimming removed 6 bases at V and 5 bases at J, with 19 bases between. This CDR3 contains 15 residues. Here the CDR3 reads CASRRPGAAGETQYF. CDR3 nucleotides: TGTGCCAGCAGACGGCCGGGAGCCGCTGGGGAGACCCAGTACTTC.

This clone was detected only a few times. The chain has TRBV28 and TRBJ2-5; 10 bases are a match to TRBD1. V shed 8 bases and J 0 bases; nucleotides not matched to a gene: 9. This CDR3 comprises 16 residues. Germline CDR1 and CDR2: MDHEN and SYDVKM. DNA for the CDR3: TGTGCCAGCCGAGACCTGGGACAGGGGTACCAAGAGACCCAGTACTTC. Protein sequence: CASRDLGQGYQETQYF.

The V call is TRBV2, the J call TRBJ1-6, with TRBD1 matching over 12 bases. V shed 4 bases, J shed 17 bases, and the junction held 9 bases outside the gene matches. The V gene's germline CDR1 is SNHLY and CDR2 FYNNEI. This CDR3 comprises 14 residues. CDR3 nucleotide sequence: TGTGCCAGCAGTGTACGGGACAGGGGGCCCCGCGTCCACTTT. It translates to CASSVRDRGPRVHF.

The chain has TRBV7-3 and TRBJ2-1; D possibly corresponds to TRBD2 (6 bases). CDR1 is SGHTA and CDR2 is FQGTGA in the germline V gene. Between the trimmed V and J ends, which lost 2 bases and 10 bases, there was a span of 27 bases. The CDR3 totals 18 residues. In nucleotides, the CDR3 is TGTGCCAGCAGCTTAGCTGAGACTAGTAGGGTCCCCAATGAAGAGCAGTTCTTC. Translating gives CASSLAETSRVPNEEQFF.

The rearrangement joins TRBV7-9 to TRBJ1-1, with D tentatively TRBD1 (5 bases). The CDR3 is 15 residues long. Germline V lookup: CDR1 SEHNR, CDR2 FQNEAQ (reference sequence). V was pared by 5 bases and J by 6 bases, with 19 bases between. The CDR3 protein is CASSSGHPSLAEAFF. CDR3 sequence (DNA): TGTGCCAGCAGCAGTGGACACCCAAGTTTGGCTGAAGCTTTCTTT.

This chain links TRBV28 with TRBJ1-2; TRBD1 might be the D (5 bases). Trimming pared 8 bases from V and 5 bases from J, leaving 15 bases between. Germline V gene sequence: CDR1 MDHEN, CDR2 SYDVKM. The CDR3 is made up of 13 amino acids. The CDR3 DNA sequence: TGTGCCAGCCGGGAGGGGTCAGAATATGGCTACACCTTC. Protein: CASREGSEYGYTF.

The gene calls are TRBV5-1 and TRBJ2-3, with TRBD1 matching 11 bases. The ends lost 4 bases at V and 4 bases at J; junction bases unmatched: 5. The germline V gene has CDR1 SGHRS and CDR2 YFSETQ. This CDR3 contains 15 residues. The CDR3 protein is CASSHRDRGADTQYF. CDR3 nucleotides: TGCGCCAGCAGCCACCGGGACAGGGGGGCAGATACGCAGTATTTT.

The chain employs TRBV6-4 and TRBJ2-1; 9 bases match TRBD1. The ends lost 6 bases at V and 1 base at J; junction bases unmatched: 4. Germline V gives CDR1 MRHNA, CDR2 SNTAGT. The CDR3 extends over 15 amino acids. The CDR3 is CASREDRGSYNEQFF. The CDR3 DNA reads TGTGCCAGCAGAGAGGACAGGGGATCCTACAATGAGCAGTTCTTC.

The chain recombines TRBV4-2 with TRBJ2-7; possibly TRBD2 for D (6 bases). CDR1 is LGHNA, CDR2 YNFKEQ, per germline. Between the trimmed V and J ends, which lost 8 bases and 0 bases, there was a span of 17 bases. The CDR3 totals 15 residues. CDR3 nucleotide sequence: TGTGCCAGCGGATATAGCGGATCCAGCTCCTACGAGCAGTACTTC. Its translation: CASGYSGSSSYEQYF.

This chain uses TRBV7-2 with TRBJ2-5, with 7 bases identical to TRBD1. Trimming cost V 1 base and J 4 bases; bases outside gene matches: 3. The CDR3 is 14 residues long. CDR1 is SGHTA, CDR2 FQGNSA, per germline. CDR3 in amino acids: CASSLGGGRETQYF. For the CDR3, the DNA is TGTGCCAGCAGCTTAGGAGGGGGCCGAGAGACCCAGTACTTC.

The rearrangement links TRBV18 to TRBJ1-2, with D tentatively TRBD1 (6 bases). The CDR3 runs 14 residues. The germline V and J ends were trimmed by 0 bases and 8 bases, with 13 bases remaining between them. CDR1 and CDR2 (germline): KGHSH, LQKENI. CDR3 sequence reads: CASSPPNRAKGYTF. The CDR3 nucleotides are TGTGCCAGCTCACCACCGAACAGGGCAAAGGGCTACACCTTC.